This T cell receptor beta chain was sequenced in a study of blood T cell repertoires in COVID-19. Looking at the study overall: Researchers got acute and convalescent COVID-19 samples from the United States, Italy and Spain.

Trimming stripped 2 bases from V and 0 bases from J, with 11 bases between. The CDR3 loop spans 15 amino acids. The germline CDR1 and CDR2 sequences are GTSNPN and SVGIG (reference sequence). Original analysis: Reference gene primer amplification gave nucleated cell count estimates. Sequencing used immunoSEQ multiplex PCR; TCRdb keeps in-frame clones, though not all of them. The V and J calls and clone size come from that table; D and trimming were worked out from the DNA. Here the sample spans about 230,000 clones, 85% to 90% being singletons. In terms of age and location, participants ranged from roughly 18 to 90 years and lived in about two dozen US areas. In assigning cohorts, the study relied on participant-reported clinical history.

The source is a man between 18 and 35 years old who had recovered from COVID-19. The material sequenced was PBMCs or T cells enriched from blood (not recorded which). The chain joins TRBV30 to TRBJ2-4; D perhaps matches TRBD1 (6 bases). The CDR3 spells CAWSLTGLAKNIQYF. The CDR3 DNA sequence: TGTGCCTGGAGTTTGACAGGCTTAGCCAAAAACATTCAGTACTTC.